The sequence of this T cell receptor beta chain was determined in a study of cytomegalovirus exposure and HLA in healthy donors. V was clipped by 6 bases and J by 0 bases, with 11 bases between them. CDR1 is LNHDA and CDR2 is SQIVND in the germline V gene (reference sequence). This CDR3 has 15 residues. In the PCR, 60 Vbeta and 13 Jbeta primers were used. The data were produced by immunoSEQ multiplex PCR, yet TCRdb's version contains in-frame clones alone and is incomplete. The table lists approximately 92,000 clones, 65% to 90% of them singletons, with less than 5% in the top ten. V is TRBV19 and J is TRBJ1-4; a weak D match, TRBD1 (5 bases). Sequenced material: PBMCs. The origin of this receptor is a woman in her 70s in good health and CMV-seropositive. Here the CDR3 reads CASSPGGSTNEKLFF. The CDR3, as DNA: TGTGCCAGTAGCCCCGGGGGATCAACTAATGAAAAACTGTTTTTT.